This T cell receptor beta chain derives from a study of cytomegalovirus exposure and HLA in healthy donors. Overall study context: Of approximately 400 genotyped donors, roughly 80% clustered with self-reported Caucasian donors.

Amplification used 60 Vbeta primers and 13 Jbeta primers. Profiling relied on immunoSEQ multiplex PCR, and the TCRdb table lists in-frame clones only, not all of them. The table lists 150,000 to 200,000 clones, over 70% of them singletons. The CDR3 has 17 amino acids. CDR1 MDHEN and CDR2 SYDVKM come from the germline V gene. The J segment lost 7 bases and the V segment lost 5 bases, leaving 14 bases of the junction unmatched. Study-wide points: Looking again later, the authors saw that most CMV-associated TCR beta chains seemed HLA-restricted. Association of a missense DCLRE1C variant with TCR beta V- and J-gene trimming was reported in a later analysis. The study listed roughly 160 cytomegalovirus-associated TCR beta chains.

As for this clone: Its cognate antigen is unknown.

The source is a female donor in good health and CMV-seronegative. Sequencing was performed on PBMCs. V usage is TRBV28 and J usage is TRBJ1-6, with 7 nucleotides matching TRBD1. The CDR3 region is CASSISWDNRGNSPLHF. DNA for the CDR3: TGTGCCAGCAGTATCTCGTGGGACAACAGGGGCAATTCACCCCTCCACTTT.